Each of the 15 T cell receptor beta chains below was sequenced from the same sample in a study of cytomegalovirus exposure and HLA in healthy donors. A multiplex PCR was run with 60 Vbeta primers and 13 Jbeta primers. Data came from immunoSEQ multiplex PCR; TCRdb stores just in-frame clones and leaves some out. This table holds roughly 190,000 clones, roughly 90% found once. Sequenced sample: PBMCs. The receptors were sampled from a boy under 10 years old in good health and CMV-seronegative.

This chain connects TRBV29-1 to TRBJ1-4; no clear D. The V end lost 5 bases, the J end lost 7 bases, and 11 bases lay between the germline ends. Germline values: CDR1 SQVTM, CDR2 ANQGSEA. This CDR3 spans 12 amino acids. The CDR3: CSVRGIGEKLFF. CDR3 DNA: TGCAGCGTTCGAGGGATTGGTGAAAAACTGTTTTTT.

The rearrangement links TRBV5-1 to TRBJ2-2; 7 positions agree with TRBD2. V was pared by 0 bases and J by 4 bases, with 9 bases of the junction left unmatched. This CDR3 region has 17 residues. Germline V gene sequence: CDR1 SGHRS, CDR2 YFSETQ. For the CDR3, the DNA is TGCGCCAGCAGCTTGGAGGGATTCGGGAGGACCACCGGGGAGCTGTTTTTT. This translates into CASSLEGFGRTTGELFF.

The CDR3 loop is CASSETTGMETQYF. Here the CDR3 DNA reads TGCGCCAGCAGTGAGACAACAGGGATGGAGACCCAGTACTTC. The chain employs TRBV10-2 and TRBJ2-5; possibly TRBD1 for D (6 bases). Trimming cost V 2 bases and J 5 bases, with 12 bases left between them. Germline lookup yields CDR1 WSHSY and CDR2 SAAADI. This CDR3 is built from 14 residues.

Note on this clone: An end of the junction does not agree with germline; a read error may underlie this. The J gene is TRBJ2-1, the V gene TRBV5-6, with a tentative D call TRBD1 (6 bases). This CDR3 region has 17 residues. Germline assignment: CDR1 SGHDT and CDR2 YYEEEE. The CDR3 reads CASSQWERGGVYNAQFF. The CDR3 DNA is TGTGCCAGCAGCCAATGGGAGCGAGGGGGAGTCTACAATGCGCAGTTCTTC. The full variable domain, completed using reference TRBV5-6 and TRBJ2-1, is DAGVTQSPTHLIKTRGQQVTLRCSPKSGHDTVSWYQQALGQGPQFIFQYYEEEERQRGNFPDRFSGHQFPNYSSELNVNALLLGDSALYLCASSQWERGGVYNAQFFGPGTRLTVL.

CDR3 loop: CASSLQGGEIGNEQFF. CDR3 in DNA: TGTGCCAGCAGTTTACAAGGGGGCGAGATCGGAAATGAGCAGTTCTTC. The chain combines TRBV27 with TRBJ2-1, with 7 bases fitting TRBD1. CDR1 is MNHEY, CDR2 SMNVEV, per germline (reference sequence). J gave up 7 bases and V 2 bases, and 11 bases lay outside the gene matches. This CDR3 has 16 amino acids.

V gene TRBV28 combines with J gene TRBJ2-5; 11 nucleotides match TRBD1. In germline, CDR1 is MDHEN, CDR2 SYDVKM. The CDR3 extends over 12 amino acids. The J segment lost 4 bases and the V segment lost 10 bases, leaving 2 bases of the junction unmatched. The CDR3 is CATGQGAETQYF. The CDR3 DNA follows: TGTGCCACCGGACAGGGGGCAGAGACCCAGTACTTC. The whole variable domain, remainder taken from reference TRBV28 and TRBJ2-5, is DVKVTQSSRYLVKRTGEKVFLECVQDMDHENMFWYRQDPGLGLRLIYFSYDVKMKEKGDIPEGYSVSREKKERFSLILESASTNQTSMYLCATGQGAETQYFGPGTRLLVL.

The rearrangement links TRBV11-3 to TRBJ1-1, with D maybe TRBD1 (5 bases). This CDR3 has 14 amino acids. Trimming stripped 3 bases from V and 0 bases from J, with 8 bases between. Germline V gene lookup returns CDR1 SGHNT and CDR2 YENEEA. CDR3 nucleotide sequence: TGTGCCAGCAGCTTTGGGGGGATGAACACTGAAGCTTTCTTT. Its protein product is CASSFGGMNTEAFF. Complete variable domain (other parts from reference TRBV11-3 and TRBJ1-1): EAGVVQSPRYKIIEKKQPVAFWCNPISGHNTLYWYLQNLGQGPELLIRYENEEAVDDSQLPKDRFSAERLKGVDSTLKIQPAELGDSAVYLCASSFGGMNTEAFFGQGTRLTVV.

The genes are TRBV6-5 and TRBJ1-1; 7 bases are shared with TRBD1. Trimming at V came to 4 bases and at J to 1 base, leaving 6 bases not matched to a gene. Germline V lookup: CDR1 MNHEY, CDR2 SVGAGI. This CDR3 spans 15 amino acids. CDR3 loop: CASSSLGGPNTEAFF. For the CDR3, the DNA is TGTGCCAGCAGTTCCCTAGGGGGCCCGAACACTGAAGCTTTCTTT.

The chain carries TRBV5-1 and TRBJ2-7; 10 nucleotides match TRBD1. V dropped 0 bases and J dropped 6; count of bases not matched to a gene: 3. CDR3 length: 14 residues. Germline-derived CDR1 and CDR2 are SGHRS and YFSETQ. This CDR3 is CASSLGGQGLEQYF. In DNA form, the CDR3 reads TGCGCCAGCAGCTTGGGGGGACAGGGGCTCGAGCAGTACTTC.

The V gene is TRBV5-1, the J gene TRBJ2-3; tentative D call: TRBD2 (5 bases). Trimming shortened V by 1 base and J by 2 bases, and 11 bases separated the two germline ends. Germline V gene lookup returns CDR1 SGHRS and CDR2 YFSETQ. The CDR3 covers 15 residues. DNA of the CDR3: TGCGCCAGCAGCTTGCCGGACTCGTACACAGATACGCAGTATTTT. Its translation is CASSLPDSYTDTQYF.

This clone has a single count. CDR3 bases: TGTACCCTCAACAGGGGGTCTCCCTACGAGCAGTACTTC. Translated: CTLNRGSPYEQYF. The J gene is TRBJ2-7, the V gene TRBV6-1, with TRBD1 matching 8 bases. Germline CDR1 MNHNS, CDR2 SASEGT. This CDR3 spans 13 amino acids.

The CDR3 sequence: CASTPGTGNLGSYGYTF. For the CDR3, the DNA is TGTGCCAGCACTCCCGGGACAGGGAACTTGGGGTCATATGGCTACACCTTC. The genes are TRBV6-4 and TRBJ1-2, with 9 bases lining up with TRBD1. Germline values: CDR1 MRHNA, CDR2 SNTAGT. This CDR3 region has 17 residues. The ends lost 7 bases at V and 5 bases at J; junction bases unmatched: 17.

The chain recombines TRBV27 with TRBJ1-2, with D uncertain. The V gene lost 2 bases and the J gene lost 7 bases, with 11 bases spanning the gap. Germline assignment: CDR1 MNHEY and CDR2 SMNVEV (reference sequence). The CDR3 is 13 amino acids. This chain's CDR3 is CASSLSGGSGYTF. For the CDR3, the DNA is TGTGCCAGCAGTTTAAGTGGTGGGAGTGGCTACACCTTC.

This rearrangement joins TRBV5-4 to TRBJ2-6, with a tentative D call TRBD2 (6 bases). In germline, CDR1 is SGHNT, CDR2 YYREEE (reference sequence). The V end was cut by 5 bases, the J end by 5 bases, with 11 bases between. There are 14 residues in the CDR3. This chain's CDR3 is CASSPREWANVLTF. In nucleotides, the CDR3 is TGTGCCAGCAGTCCGCGGGAATGGGCCAACGTCCTGACTTTC.

V usage is TRBV5-3 and J usage is TRBJ2-7; D is unclear. TRBV5-3 has ORF status, its function being uncertain. This CDR3 spans 16 amino acids. V lost 0 bases and J 1 base, leaving 14 bases between the germline ends. CDR3 residues: CARSLDPELLSYEQYF. The CDR3 nucleotides read TGTGCCAGAAGCTTGGATCCAGAACTATTATCCTACGAGCAGTACTTC.